The entry below describes one T cell receptor beta chain. Its antigen is still unknown. PCR employed 60 Vbeta and 13 Jbeta primers. This table comes from immunoSEQ multiplex PCR, and its TCRdb copy is limited to in-frame clones, with some not included. The table shows over 85,000 clones, with around 77% occurring only once. This sample was included in a study of cytomegalovirus exposure and HLA in healthy donors. Deletions cut 5 bases from V and 7 bases from J, with 8 bases between. Germline-derived CDR1 and CDR2 are MNHEY and SMNVEV (reference sequence). This CDR3 has 12 residues. The study's findings and limits: When a later analysis was performed, an Asian-associated ancestry cluster reportedly had fewer N-insertions than the approximately 700-donor mean. The study put 150 or so TCR beta chains on its list as cytomegalovirus-associated. The CMV antigen specificity of a few CMV-associated chains was confirmed through in vitro analysis.

Sequenced sample: PBMCs. The V gene is TRBV27, the J gene TRBJ2-2; no reliable D call. This sequence originates from a male donor in good health and CMV-seropositive. The CDR3 is CASSLGFGELFF. The CDR3 coding sequence is TGTGCCAGCAGTCTCGGTTTCGGGGAGCTGTTTTTT.